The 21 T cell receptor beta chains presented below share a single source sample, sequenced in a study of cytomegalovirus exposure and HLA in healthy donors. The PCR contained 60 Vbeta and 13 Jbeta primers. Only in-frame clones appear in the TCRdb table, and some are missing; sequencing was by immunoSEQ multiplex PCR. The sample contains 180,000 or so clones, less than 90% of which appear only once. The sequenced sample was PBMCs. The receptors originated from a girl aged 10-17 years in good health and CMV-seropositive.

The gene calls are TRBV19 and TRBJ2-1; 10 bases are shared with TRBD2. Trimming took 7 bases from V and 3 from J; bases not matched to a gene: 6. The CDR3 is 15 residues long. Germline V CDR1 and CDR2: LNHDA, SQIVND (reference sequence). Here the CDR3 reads CASTPIAGGYNEQFF. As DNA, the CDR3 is TGTGCCAGTACCCCAATAGCGGGAGGCTACAATGAGCAGTTCTTC.

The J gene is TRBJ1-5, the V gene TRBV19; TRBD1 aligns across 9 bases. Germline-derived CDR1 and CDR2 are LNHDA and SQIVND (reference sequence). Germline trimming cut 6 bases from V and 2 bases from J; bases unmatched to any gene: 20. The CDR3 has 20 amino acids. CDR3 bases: TGTGCCAGTAGCGCCGACAATCGCAGGACAGGGGAGCACCGCAATCAGCCCCAGCATTTT. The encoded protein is CASSADNRRTGEHRNQPQHF.

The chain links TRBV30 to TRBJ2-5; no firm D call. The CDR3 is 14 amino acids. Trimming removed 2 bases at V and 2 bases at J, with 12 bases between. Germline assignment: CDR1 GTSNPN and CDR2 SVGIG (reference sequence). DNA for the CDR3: TGTGCCTGGAGTCCCCGGGTGGCGCAAGAGACCCAGTACTTC. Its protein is CAWSPRVAQETQYF. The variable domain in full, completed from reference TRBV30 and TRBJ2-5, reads SQTIHQWPATLVQPVGSPLSLECTVEGTSNPNLYWYRQAAGRGLQLLFYSVGIGQISSEVPQNLSASRPQDRQFILSSKKLLLSDSGFYLCAWSPRVAQETQYFGPGTRLLVL.

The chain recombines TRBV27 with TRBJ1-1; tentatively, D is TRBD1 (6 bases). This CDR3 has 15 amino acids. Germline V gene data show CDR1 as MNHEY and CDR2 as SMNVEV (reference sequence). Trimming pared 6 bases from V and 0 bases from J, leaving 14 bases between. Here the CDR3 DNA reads TGTGCCAGCAGCCCGACAGGAACGATGAACACTGAAGCTTTCTTT. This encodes CASSPTGTMNTEAFF.

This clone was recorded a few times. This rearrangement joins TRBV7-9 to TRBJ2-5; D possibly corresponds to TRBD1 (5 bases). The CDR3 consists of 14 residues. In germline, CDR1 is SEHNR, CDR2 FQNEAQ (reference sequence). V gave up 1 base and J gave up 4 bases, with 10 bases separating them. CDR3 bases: TGTGCCAGCAGCTTAGAGGGGTTGAGAGAGACCCAGTACTTC. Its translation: CASSLEGLRETQYF.

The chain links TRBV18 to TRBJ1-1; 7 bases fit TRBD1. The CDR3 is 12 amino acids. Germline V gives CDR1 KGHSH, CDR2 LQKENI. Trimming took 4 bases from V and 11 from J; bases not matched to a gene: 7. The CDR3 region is CASSQTGSEAFF. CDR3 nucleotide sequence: TGTGCCAGCTCACAGACAGGGAGTGAGGCTTTCTTT.

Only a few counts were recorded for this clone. The CDR3 DNA sequence: TGTGCCAGTAGGCAAACTTACTCTGGGGCCAACGTCCTGACTTTC. Translated, it gives CASRQTYSGANVLTF. V is TRBV19 and J is TRBJ2-6; D gene unclear. Germline V gene sequence: CDR1 LNHDA, CDR2 SQIVND (reference sequence). Trimming took off 6 bases at V and 0 bases at J, with 9 bases between the two ends. The CDR3 is made up of 15 amino acids. The variable domain in full, with the rest retrieved from reference TRBV19 and TRBJ2-6, is DGGITQSPKYLFRKEGQNVTLSCEQNLNHDAMYWYRQDPGQGLRLIYYSQIVNDFQKGDIAEGYSVSREKKESFPLTVTSAQKNPTAFYLCASRQTYSGANVLTFGAGSRLTVL.

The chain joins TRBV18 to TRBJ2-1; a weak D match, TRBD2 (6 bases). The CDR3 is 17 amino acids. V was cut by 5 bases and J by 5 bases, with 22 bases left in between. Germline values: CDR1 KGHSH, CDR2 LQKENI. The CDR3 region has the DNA TGTGCCAGCTCAGTACCGGGACTCCCTCCGGAGAACAATGAGCAGTTCTTC. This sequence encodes CASSVPGLPPENNEQFF.

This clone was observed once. The CDR3 reads CASSSTGGLASKLETQYF. Written as DNA, the CDR3 is TGTGCCAGCAGCTCTACAGGGGGATTGGCGTCGAAGCTGGAGACCCAGTACTTC. V gene TRBV5-4 combines with J gene TRBJ2-5; TRBD1 matches at 8 bases. This CDR3 has 18 amino acids. With 3 bases clipped from V and 5 bases from J, the junction kept 18 bases outside the gene matches. Looked up from germline, CDR1 is SGHNT and CDR2 is YYREEE (reference sequence).

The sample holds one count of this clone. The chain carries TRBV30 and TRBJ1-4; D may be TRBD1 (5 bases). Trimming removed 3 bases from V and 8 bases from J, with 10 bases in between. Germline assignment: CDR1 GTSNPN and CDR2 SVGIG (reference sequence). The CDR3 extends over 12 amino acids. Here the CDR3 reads CAWRWGEEKLFF. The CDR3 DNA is TGTGCCTGGAGGTGGGGGGAGGAAAAACTGTTTTTT.

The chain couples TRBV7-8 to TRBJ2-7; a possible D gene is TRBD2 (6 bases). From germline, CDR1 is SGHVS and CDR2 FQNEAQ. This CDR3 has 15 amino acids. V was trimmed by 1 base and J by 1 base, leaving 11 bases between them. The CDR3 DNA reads TGTGCCAGCAGCTTAGTAGGTAGCGGATCCTACGAGCAGTACTTC. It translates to CASSLVGSGSYEQYF.

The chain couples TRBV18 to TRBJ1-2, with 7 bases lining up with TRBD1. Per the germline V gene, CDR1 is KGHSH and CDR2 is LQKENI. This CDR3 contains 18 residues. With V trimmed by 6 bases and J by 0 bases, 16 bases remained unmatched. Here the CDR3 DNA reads TGTGCCAGCTCTCCGGGATTGGGAGGACAGGCCCCTAACTATGGCTACACCTTC. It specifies CASSPGLGGQAPNYGYTF.

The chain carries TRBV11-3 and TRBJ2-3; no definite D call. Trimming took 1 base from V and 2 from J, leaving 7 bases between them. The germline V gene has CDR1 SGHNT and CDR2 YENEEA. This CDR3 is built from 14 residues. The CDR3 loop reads CASSLGGYTDTQYF. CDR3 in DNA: TGTGCCAGCAGCTTAGGAGGCTACACAGATACGCAGTATTTT.

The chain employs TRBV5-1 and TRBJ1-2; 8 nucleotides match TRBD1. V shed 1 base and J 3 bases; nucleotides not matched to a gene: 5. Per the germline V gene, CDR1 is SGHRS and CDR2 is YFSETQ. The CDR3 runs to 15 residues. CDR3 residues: CASSLTGGGHYGYTF. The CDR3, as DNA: TGCGCCAGCAGCTTGACAGGGGGTGGGCACTATGGCTACACCTTC.

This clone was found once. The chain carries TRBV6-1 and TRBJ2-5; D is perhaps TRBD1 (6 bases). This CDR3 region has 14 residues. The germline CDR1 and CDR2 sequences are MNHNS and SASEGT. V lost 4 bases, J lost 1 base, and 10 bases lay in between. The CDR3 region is CASSAYRAQETQYF. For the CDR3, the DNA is TGTGCCAGCAGTGCATACAGGGCCCAAGAGACCCAGTACTTC.

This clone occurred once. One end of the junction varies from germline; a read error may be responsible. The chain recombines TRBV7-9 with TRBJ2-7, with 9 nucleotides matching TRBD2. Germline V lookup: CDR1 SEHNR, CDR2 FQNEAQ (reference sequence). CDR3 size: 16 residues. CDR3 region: CSSSLGVSSGSHEQYF. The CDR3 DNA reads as TGTTCCAGCAGCTTAGGTGTGAGTAGCGGGAGCCACGAGCAGTACTTC.

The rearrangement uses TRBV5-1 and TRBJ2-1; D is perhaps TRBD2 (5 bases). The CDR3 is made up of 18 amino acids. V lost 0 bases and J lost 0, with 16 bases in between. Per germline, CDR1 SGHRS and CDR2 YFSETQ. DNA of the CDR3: TGCGCCAGCAGCTTGGCGGGGATCTCATGGGCCTCCTACAATGAGCAGTTCTTC. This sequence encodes CASSLAGISWASYNEQFF.

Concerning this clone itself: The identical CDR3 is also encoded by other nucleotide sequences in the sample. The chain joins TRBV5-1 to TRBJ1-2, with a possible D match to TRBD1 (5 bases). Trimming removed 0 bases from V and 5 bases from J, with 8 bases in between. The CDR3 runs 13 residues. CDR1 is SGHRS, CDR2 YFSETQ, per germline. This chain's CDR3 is CASSLGGGYGYTF. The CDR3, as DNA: TGCGCCAGCAGCTTGGGGGGGGGTTATGGCTACACCTTC.

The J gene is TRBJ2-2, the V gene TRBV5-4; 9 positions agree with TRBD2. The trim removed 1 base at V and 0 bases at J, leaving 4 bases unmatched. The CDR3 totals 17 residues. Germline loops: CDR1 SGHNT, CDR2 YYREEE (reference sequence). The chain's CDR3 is CASSLLGLAANTGELFF. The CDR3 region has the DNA TGTGCCAGCAGCTTGCTGGGACTAGCTGCGAACACCGGGGAGCTGTTTTTT.

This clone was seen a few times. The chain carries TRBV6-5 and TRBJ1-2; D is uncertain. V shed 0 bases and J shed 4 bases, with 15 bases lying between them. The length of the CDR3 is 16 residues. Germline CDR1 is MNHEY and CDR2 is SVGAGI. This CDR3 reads CASSYSSDGLFYGYTF. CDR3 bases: TGTGCCAGCAGTTACTCGAGCGACGGATTATTCTATGGCTACACCTTC.

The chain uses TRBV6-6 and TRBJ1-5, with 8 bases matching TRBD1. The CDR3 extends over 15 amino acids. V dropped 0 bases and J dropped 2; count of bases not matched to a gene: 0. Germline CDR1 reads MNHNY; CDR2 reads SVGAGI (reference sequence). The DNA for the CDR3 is TGTGCCAGCAGTTACTCGACAGGGGGCAATCAGCCCCAGCATTTT. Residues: CASSYSTGGNQPQHF.